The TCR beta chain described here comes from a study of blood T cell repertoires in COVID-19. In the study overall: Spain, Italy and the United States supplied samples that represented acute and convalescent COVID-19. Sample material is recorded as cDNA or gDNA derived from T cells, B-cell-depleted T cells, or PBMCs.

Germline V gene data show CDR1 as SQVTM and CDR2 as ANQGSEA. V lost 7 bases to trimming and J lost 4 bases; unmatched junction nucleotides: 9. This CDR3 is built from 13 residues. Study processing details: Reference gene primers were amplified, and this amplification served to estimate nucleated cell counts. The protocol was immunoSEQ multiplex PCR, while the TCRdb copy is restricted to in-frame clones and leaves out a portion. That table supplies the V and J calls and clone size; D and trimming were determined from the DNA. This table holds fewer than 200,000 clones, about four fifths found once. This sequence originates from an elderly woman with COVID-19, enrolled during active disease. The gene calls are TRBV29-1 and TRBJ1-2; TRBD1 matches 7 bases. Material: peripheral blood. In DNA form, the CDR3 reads TGCAGCGCCTTTGAAGGGGGCGGCTATGGCTACACCTTC. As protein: CSAFEGGGYGYTF.